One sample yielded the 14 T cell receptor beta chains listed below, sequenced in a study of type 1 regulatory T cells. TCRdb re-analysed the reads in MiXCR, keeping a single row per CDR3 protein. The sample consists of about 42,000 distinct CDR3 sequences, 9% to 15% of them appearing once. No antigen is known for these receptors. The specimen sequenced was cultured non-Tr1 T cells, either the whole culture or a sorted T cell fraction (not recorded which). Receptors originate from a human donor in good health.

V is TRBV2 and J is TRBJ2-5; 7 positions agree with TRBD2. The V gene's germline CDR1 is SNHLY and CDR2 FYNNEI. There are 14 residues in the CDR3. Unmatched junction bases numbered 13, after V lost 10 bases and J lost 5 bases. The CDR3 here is CATQMREFGETQYF. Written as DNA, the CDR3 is TGTGCCACCCAGATGCGGGAGTTTGGGGAGACCCAGTACTTC.

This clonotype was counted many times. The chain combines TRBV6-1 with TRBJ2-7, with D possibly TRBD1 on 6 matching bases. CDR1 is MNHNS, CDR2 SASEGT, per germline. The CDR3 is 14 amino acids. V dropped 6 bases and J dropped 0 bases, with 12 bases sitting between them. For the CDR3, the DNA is TGTGCCAGCAGCCCCGCAGGGGCCTCCTACGAGCAGTACTTC. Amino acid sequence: CASSPAGASYEQYF.

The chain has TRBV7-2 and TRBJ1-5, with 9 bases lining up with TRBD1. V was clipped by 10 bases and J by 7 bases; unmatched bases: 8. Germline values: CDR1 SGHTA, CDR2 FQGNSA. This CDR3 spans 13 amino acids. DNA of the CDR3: TGTGCCACCGCACAGGGGGCTAGACAGCCCCAGCATTTT. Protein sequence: CATAQGARQPQHF.

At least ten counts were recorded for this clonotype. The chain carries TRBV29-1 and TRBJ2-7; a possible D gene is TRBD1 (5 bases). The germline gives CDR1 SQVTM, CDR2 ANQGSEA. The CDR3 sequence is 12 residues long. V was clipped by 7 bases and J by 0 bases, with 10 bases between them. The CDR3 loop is CSARQTSYEQYF. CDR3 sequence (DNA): TGCAGCGCGAGACAGACCTCCTACGAGCAGTACTTC.

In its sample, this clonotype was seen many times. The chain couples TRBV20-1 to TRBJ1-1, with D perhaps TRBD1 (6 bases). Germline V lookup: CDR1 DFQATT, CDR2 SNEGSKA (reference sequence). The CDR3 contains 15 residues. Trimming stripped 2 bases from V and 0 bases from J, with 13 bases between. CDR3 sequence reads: CSARSPGAMNTEAFF. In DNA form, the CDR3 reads TGCAGTGCTAGATCGCCAGGGGCGATGAACACTGAAGCTTTCTTT.

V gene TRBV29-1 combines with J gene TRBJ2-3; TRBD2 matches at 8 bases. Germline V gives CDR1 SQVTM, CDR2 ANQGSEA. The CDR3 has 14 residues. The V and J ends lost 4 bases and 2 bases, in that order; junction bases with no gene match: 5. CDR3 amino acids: CSVALAGYTDTQYF. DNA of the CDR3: TGCAGCGTTGCTTTAGCGGGGTACACAGATACGCAGTATTTT.

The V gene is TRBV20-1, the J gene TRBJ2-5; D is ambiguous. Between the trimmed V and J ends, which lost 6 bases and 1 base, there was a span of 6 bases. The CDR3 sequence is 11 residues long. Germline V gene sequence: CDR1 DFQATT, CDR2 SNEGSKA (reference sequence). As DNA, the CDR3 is TGCAGTGCGGCATCCCAAGAGACCCAGTACTTC. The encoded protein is CSAASQETQYF.

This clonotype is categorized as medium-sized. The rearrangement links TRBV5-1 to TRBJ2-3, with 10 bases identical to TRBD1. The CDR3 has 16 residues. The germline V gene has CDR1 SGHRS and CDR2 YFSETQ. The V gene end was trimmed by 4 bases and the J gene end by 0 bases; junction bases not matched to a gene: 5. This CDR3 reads CASSLGQGISTDTQYF. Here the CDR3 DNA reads TGCGCCAGCAGCCTGGGACAGGGGATAAGCACAGATACGCAGTATTTT.

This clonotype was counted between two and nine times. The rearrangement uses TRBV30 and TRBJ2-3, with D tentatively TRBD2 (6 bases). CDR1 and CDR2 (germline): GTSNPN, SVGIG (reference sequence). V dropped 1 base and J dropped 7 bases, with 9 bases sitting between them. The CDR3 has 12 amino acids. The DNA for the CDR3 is TGTGCCTGGAGTGGGCGGGGAAATACGCAGTATTTT. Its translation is CAWSGRGNTQYF.

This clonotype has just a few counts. CDR3 coding DNA: TGTGCCAGCATACCTGCAACTAATGAAAAACTGTTTTTT. Encoded protein: CASIPATNEKLFF. This chain joins TRBV2 and TRBJ1-4, with D uncertain. This CDR3 contains 13 residues. CDR1 and CDR2 from the germline V gene are SNHLY and FYNNEI. V lost 7 bases to trimming and J lost 0 bases, with 6 bases between them.

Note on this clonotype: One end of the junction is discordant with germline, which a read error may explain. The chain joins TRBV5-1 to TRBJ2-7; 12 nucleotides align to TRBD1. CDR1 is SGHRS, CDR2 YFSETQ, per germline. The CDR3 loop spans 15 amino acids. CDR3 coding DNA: TGCGCCAGCAGCCGGGAGGGGACAGGGGGCTACAAGCAGTACTTC. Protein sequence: CASSREGTGGYKQYF. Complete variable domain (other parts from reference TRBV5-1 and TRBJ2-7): KAGVTQTPRYLIKTRGQQVTLSCSPISGHRSVSWYQQTPGQGLQFLFEYFSETQRNKGNFPGRFSGRQFSNSRSEMNVSTLELGDSALYLCASSREGTGGYKQYFGPGTRLTVT.

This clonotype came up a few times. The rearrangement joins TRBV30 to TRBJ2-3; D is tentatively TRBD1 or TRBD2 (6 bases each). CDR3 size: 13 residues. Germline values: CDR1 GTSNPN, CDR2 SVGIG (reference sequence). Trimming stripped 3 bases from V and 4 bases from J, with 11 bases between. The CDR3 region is CAWRLRGADTQYF. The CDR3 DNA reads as TGTGCCTGGAGGCTAAGGGGGGCAGATACGCAGTATTTT. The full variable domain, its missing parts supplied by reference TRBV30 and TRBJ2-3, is SQTIHQWPATLVQPVGSPLSLECTVEGTSNPNLYWYRQAAGRGLQLLFYSVGIGQISSEVPQNLSASRPQDRQFILSSKKLLLSDSGFYLCAWRLRGADTQYFGPGTRLTVL.

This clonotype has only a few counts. The CDR3 coding sequence is TGTGCCATCACCCGGGGACAGGGAGTCGAGCAGTACTTC. It translates to CAITRGQGVEQYF. V gene TRBV10-3 combines with J gene TRBJ2-7; 9 bases fit TRBD1. Germline CDR1 ENHRY, CDR2 SYGVKD. This CDR3 is built from 13 residues. V lost 7 bases and J lost 6; bases outside the gene matches: 7.

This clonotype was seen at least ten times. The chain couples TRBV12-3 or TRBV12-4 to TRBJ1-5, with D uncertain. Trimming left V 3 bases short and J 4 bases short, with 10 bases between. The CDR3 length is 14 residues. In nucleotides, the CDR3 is TGTGCCAGCAGTTTCGGGGATCGGAATCAGCCCCAGCATTTT. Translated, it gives CASSFGDRNQPQHF.